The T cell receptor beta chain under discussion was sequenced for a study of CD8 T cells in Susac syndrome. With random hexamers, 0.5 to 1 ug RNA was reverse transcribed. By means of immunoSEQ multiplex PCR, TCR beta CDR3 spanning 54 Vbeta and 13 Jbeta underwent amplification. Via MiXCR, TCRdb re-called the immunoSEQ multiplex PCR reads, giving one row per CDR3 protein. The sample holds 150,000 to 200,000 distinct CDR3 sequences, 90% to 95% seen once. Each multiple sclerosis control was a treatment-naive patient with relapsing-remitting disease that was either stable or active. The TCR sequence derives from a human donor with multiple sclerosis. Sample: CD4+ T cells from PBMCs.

CDR3 nucleotide sequence: TGTGCCAGCAGCCTCCGGGCAGGCGCCTACGAGCAGTACTTC. This gives the protein CASSLRAGAYEQYF. J is TRBJ2-7 and V is TRBV9; no definite D call. V lost 4 bases and J lost 2, with 13 bases in between. Germline V lookup: CDR1 SGDLS, CDR2 YYNGEE. This CDR3 is 14 amino acids long.